The clone carrying this TCR beta chain was counted only a few times. What it recognizes is unknown. Investigators excluded patients with uncontrolled infection, other autoimmune disease, pregnancy or lactation. This entry comes from a study of T cells in Graves' hyperthyroidism and ophthalmopathy. CDR1 MNHNS and CDR2 SASEGT come from the germline V gene. V lost 5 bases and J 4 bases, leaving 17 bases between the germline ends. The CDR3 runs 15 residues. Findings of the study overall: Blood held most thyroid clonotypes expanded above 0.001 frequency.

Amplification yielded TCR beta CDR3 regions, with RNA transcripts as the source. TCR CDR3 underwent first-round RT-PCR with the HTBI primer set. Each CDR3 protein is one row after TCRdb ran MiXCR on the multiplex PCR reads. Of about 720,000 distinct CDR3 sequences listed, about 19% are singletons. Sequencing used blood. The sequence was collected from a woman between 50 and 59 years old with Graves' hyperthyroidism that later progressed to Graves' ophthalmopathy. This chain joins TRBV6-1 and TRBJ1-1; tentatively, D is TRBD1 (5 bases). CDR3: CASSTQGWVATEAFF. In nucleotides, the CDR3 is TGTGCCAGCAGTACCCAGGGTTGGGTCGCCACTGAAGCTTTCTTT.